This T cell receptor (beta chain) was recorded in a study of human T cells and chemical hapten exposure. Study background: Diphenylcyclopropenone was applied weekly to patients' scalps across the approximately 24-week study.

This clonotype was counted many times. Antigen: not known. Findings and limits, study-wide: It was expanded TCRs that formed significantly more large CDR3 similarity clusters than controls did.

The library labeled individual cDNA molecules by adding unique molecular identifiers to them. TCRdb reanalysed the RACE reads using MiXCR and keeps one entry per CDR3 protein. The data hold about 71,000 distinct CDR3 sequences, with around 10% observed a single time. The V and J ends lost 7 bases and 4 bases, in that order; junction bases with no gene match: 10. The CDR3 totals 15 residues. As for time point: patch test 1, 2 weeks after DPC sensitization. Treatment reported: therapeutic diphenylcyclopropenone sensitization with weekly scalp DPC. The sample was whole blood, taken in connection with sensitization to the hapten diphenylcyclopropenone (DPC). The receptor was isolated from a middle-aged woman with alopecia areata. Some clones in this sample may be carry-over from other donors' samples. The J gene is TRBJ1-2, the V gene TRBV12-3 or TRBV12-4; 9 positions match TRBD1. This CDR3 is CASIPGQGSGYGYTF. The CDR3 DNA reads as TGTGCCAGCATCCCCGGACAGGGGTCGGGCTATGGCTACACCTTC.